A selection of T cell receptor beta chains follows, all from one sample in a study of cytomegalovirus exposure and HLA in healthy donors. TCRdb keeps only in-frame clones here, not all; method: immunoSEQ multiplex PCR. The data contain fewer than 150,000 clones, just under 85% of them singletons. The sequencing input was PBMCs. The receptors here all came from a man in his forties or fifties in good health and CMV-seropositive. Each CDR3 is given with its conserved first and last residue. Fields, in order: D gene, J gene, V gene, clone size, CDR3 DNA, CDR3 protein. The D gene is left open where the match is weak. Size is omitted from some rows. Given values are once, few, many or a class for expanded clones.

TRBD1,TRBJ2-7,TRBV2,few,TGTGCCAGCACTCCGACAGGGTTCGAGCAGTACTTC,CASTPTGFEQYF
TRBD1,TRBJ2-3,TRBV27,.,TGTGCCAGCAGTGACAGGGGCCGCCCCGATACGCAGTATTTT,CASSDRGRPDTQYF
.,TRBJ1-2,TRBV5-1,.,TGCGCCAGCAGCCTGGGCTCCGGCGGACAGACTCGGGGCTACACCTTC,CASSLGSGGQTRGYTF
TRBD1,TRBJ2-7,TRBV5-6,.,TGTGCCAGCAGCTTACAGGGGTACTACCACGAGCAGTACTTC,CASSLQGYYHEQYF
.,TRBJ2-1,TRBV6-1,.,TGTGCCAGCAGTGAAAGGGGCCCAAAACTTAACAATGAGCAGTTCTTC,CASSERGPKLNNEQFF
.,TRBJ2-5,TRBV10-1,.,TGCGCCAGCAATAGAAAAGAGACCCAGTACTTC,CASNRKETQYF
.,TRBJ2-1,TRBV5-1,.,TGCGCCAGCAGCTTTCGCGGGCTGGGAAGAGAGAATGAGCAGTTCTTC,CASSFRGLGRENEQFF
TRBD2,TRBJ2-7,TRBV25-1,.,TGTGCCAGCAGTCGGGGGGGGAAGGCCTACGAGCAGTACTTC,CASSRGGKAYEQYF
.,TRBJ1-2,TRBV6-6,.,TGTGCCAGCAGCAACAGGAACTATGGCTACACCTTC,CASSNRNYGYTF
.,TRBJ2-3,TRBV7-7,.,TGTGCCAGCAGCTTGGAGGGTTTCCCAGATACGCAGTATTTT,CASSLEGFPDTQYF
.,TRBJ1-1,TRBV30,.,TGTGCCTGGACCAGGGGCATGAACACTGAAGCTTTCTTT,CAWTRGMNTEAFF
.,TRBJ1-1,TRBV7-8,.,TGTGCCAGCAGCTCAGATCTCGGGATGAACACTGAAGCTTTCTTT,CASSSDLGMNTEAFF
.,TRBJ2-7,TRBV7-9,.,TGTGCCAGCGGGGGGGCCGGCGCCTACGAGCAGTACTTC,CASGGAGAYEQYF
.,TRBJ2-1,TRBV2,.,TGTGCCAGCAGCGGGTTGGGGAGCTCCTACAATGAGCAGTTCTTC,CASSGLGSSYNEQFF
TRBD1,TRBJ2-3,TRBV5-8,.,TGTGCCAGCAGCTTGGGTTACAGGGGCGGAGATACGCAGTATTTT,CASSLGYRGGDTQYF
.,TRBJ2-5,TRBV7-9,.,TGTGCCAGCAGCTTAGTCCAGGGGATGAACTTC,CASSLVQGMNF
TRBD1,TRBJ2-2,TRBV18,.,TGTGCCAGCTCACCAGTCGGACAGGCGAACACCGGGGAGCTGTTTTTT,CASSPVGQANTGELFF
.,TRBJ2-7,TRBV4-1,.,TGCGCCAGCAGCCAAGATCTAGGAGGGGGCCGGTACGGGCAGTACTTC,CASSQDLGGGRYGQYF
TRBD1,TRBJ2-7,TRBV5-6,.,TGTGCCAGCAGCATTTGGGACAGGGTCAACGAGCAGTACTTC,CASSIWDRVNEQYF